This T cell receptor (beta chain) was recovered during a study of regulatory T cells in long-lasting Graves disease. According to the study, TCR beta libraries were built with iRepertoire HTBI primers and CDR3-region Arm-PCR. Each CDR3 protein gets one entry after TCRdb re-called the multiplex PCR reads with MiXCR. The sample yields about 610,000 distinct CDR3 sequences, 16% seen once. As regards this clonotype: Its target is unknown.

Whole-study results and caveats: Among persistent patients, a larger number of public clonotypes were shared (approximately 3,000) than among newly diagnosed patients (under 1,000).

Time point given: newly diagnosed GD, antithyroid drugs for less than 3 months. PBMC-extracted RNA yielded the TCR library. Criteria from the American Thyroid Association guidelines were applied to diagnose Graves' disease. In this cohort, patients came from an endocrinology department located in Xi'an, China. These data were also filed under a second study, of T cells in Graves' hyperthyroidism and ophthalmopathy.

Sequenced here: peripheral blood mononuclear cells (PBMCs), sampled at new diagnosis, from a patient treated with antithyroid drugs. The sequence came from a man between 18 and 35 years old with Graves disease.

The CDR3 DNA reads TGCAGCGTTGAAAGGGGGACCGGGGAGCTGTTTTTT. It encodes CSVERGTGELFF. The V gene is TRBV29-1, the J gene TRBJ2-2, with D perhaps TRBD1 (6 bases). Trimming pared 2 bases from V and 5 bases from J, leaving 6 bases between. CDR1 SQVTM and CDR2 ANQGSEA come from the germline V gene. This CDR3 has 12 amino acids.